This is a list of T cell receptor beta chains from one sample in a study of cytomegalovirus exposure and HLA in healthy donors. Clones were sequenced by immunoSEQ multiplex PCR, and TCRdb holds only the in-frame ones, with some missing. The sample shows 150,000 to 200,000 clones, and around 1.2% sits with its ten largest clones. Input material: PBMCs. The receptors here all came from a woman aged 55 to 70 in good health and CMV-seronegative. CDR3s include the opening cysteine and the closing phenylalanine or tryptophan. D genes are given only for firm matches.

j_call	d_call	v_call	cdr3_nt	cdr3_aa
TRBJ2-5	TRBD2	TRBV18	TGTGCCAGCTCTAATCACGGGGGGATAGAGACCCAGTACTTC	CASSNHGGIETQYF
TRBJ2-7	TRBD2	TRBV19	TGTGCCAGTCGAACTAGCGGGACTTCCTACGAGCAGTACTTC	CASRTSGTSYEQYF
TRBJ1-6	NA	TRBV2	TGTGCCAGCAACGACAGAAATAATTCACCCCTCCACTTT	CASNDRNNSPLHF
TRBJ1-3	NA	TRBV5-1	TGCGCCAGCAGCTTTGACCACAGGCAACCCTCTGGAAACACCATATATTTT	CASSFDHRQPSGNTIYF
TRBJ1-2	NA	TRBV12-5	TGTGCTAGTGGATTACAAGGGGCCGGCTACACCTTC	CASGLQGAGYTF
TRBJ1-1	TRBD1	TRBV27	TGTGCCAGCAGCCCGATAGCAGGGGGGAACACTGAAGCTTTCTTT	CASSPIAGGNTEAFF
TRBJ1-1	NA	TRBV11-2	TGTGCCAGCAGCTTACTACTGAACACTGAAGCTTTCTTT	CASSLLLNTEAFF
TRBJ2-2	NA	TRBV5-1	TGCGCCAGCACCGGACTAAAGAGCACCGGGGAGCTGTTTTTT	CASTGLKSTGELFF
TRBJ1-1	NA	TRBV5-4	TGTGCCAGCAGCGCCGACAGGATTACTGAAGCTTTCTTT	CASSADRITEAFF
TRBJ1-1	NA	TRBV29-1	TGCAGCGTTGACCGACAGAACACTGAAGCTTTCTTT	CSVDRQNTEAFF
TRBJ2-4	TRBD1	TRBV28	TGTGCCAGCACCTCGACAGGGGACCTAGCCAAAAACATTCAGTACTTC	CASTSTGDLAKNIQYF
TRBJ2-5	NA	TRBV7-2	TGTGCCAGCAGCTTCAGGGCAGGAGAGACCCAGTACTTC	CASSFRAGETQYF
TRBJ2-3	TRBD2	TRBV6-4	TGTGCCAGCAGCCAGCGGGGGGGCTTCACAGATACGCAGTATTTT	CASSQRGGFTDTQYF
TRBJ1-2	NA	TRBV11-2	TGTGCCAGCAGCTTAGCTTGGCGGACTAACTATGGCTACACCTTC	CASSLAWRTNYGYTF
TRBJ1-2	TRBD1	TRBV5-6	TGTGCCAGCAGTTTTGCACAGGGGGGTAACTATGGCTACACCTTC	CASSFAQGGNYGYTF
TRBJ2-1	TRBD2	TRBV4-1	TGCGCCAGCAGCCAAGCGATAGGCGGGAGGGGGGTCCATGAGCAGTTCTTC	CASSQAIGGRGVHEQFF
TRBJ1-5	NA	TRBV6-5	TGTGCCAGCAGCCGGAACGGGAGGAATCAGCCCCAGCATTTT	CASSRNGRNQPQHF
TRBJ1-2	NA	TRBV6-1	TGTGCCAGCAGTCAGGGTGGTGGCTACACCTTC	CASSQGGGYTF
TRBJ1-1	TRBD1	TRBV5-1	TGCGCCAGCAGCTTGGGGACAGGATGGGCAGCTTTCTTT	CASSLGTGWAAFF
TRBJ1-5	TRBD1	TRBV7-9	TGTGCCAGCAGCTTAGAAACAGGGGGTAACGGTCAGCCCCAGCATTTT	CASSLETGGNGQPQHF
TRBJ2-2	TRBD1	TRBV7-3	TGTGCCAGCAGCTCATCACCGGGACAGGCCACCGGGGAGCTGTTTTTT	CASSSSPGQATGELFF
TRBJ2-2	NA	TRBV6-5	TGTGCCAGCAGTTACGACGGCAGGGTATACACCGGGGAGCTGTTTTTT	CASSYDGRVYTGELFF
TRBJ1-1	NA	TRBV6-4	TGTGCCAGCAGCAAATATTCCGGGAACACTGAAGCTTTCTTT	CASSKYSGNTEAFF
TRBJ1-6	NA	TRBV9	TGTGCCAGCAGCGTAAACAGCCCTAATAATTCACCCCTCCACTTT	CASSVNSPNNSPLHF
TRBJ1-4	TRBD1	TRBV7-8	TGTGCCAGCAGCTTCCTCAAGGGACAGGGCGATAAAGAACCTAATGAAAAACTGTTTTTT	CASSFLKGQGDKEPNEKLFF
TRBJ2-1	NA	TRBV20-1	TGCAGTGCTCCCATTGCGGACAGACGGTTCTTC	CSAPIADRRFF
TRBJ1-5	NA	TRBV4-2	TGTGCCAGCAGCCAAGATGTGGGTCAGGGGAGTTATCAGCCCCAGCATTTT	CASSQDVGQGSYQPQHF
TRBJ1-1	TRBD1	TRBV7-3	TGTGCCAGCAGCCTCACAGGGGAGAACACTGAAGCTTTCTTT	CASSLTGENTEAFF
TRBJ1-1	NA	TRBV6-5	TGTGCCAGCAGGTTCGGCGTCCTAGCTGCTGAAGCTTTCTTT	CASRFGVLAAEAFF
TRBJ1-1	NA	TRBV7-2	TGTGCCAGCAGCCGTCGGGGGGGCACTGAAGCTTTCTTT	CASSRRGGTEAFF
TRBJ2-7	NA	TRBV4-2	TGTGCCAGCAGCCCCAGTCTCTCCTACGAGCAGTACTTC	CASSPSLSYEQYF
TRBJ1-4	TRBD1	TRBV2	TGTGCCAGCAGGATGACAGGGTTTAATGAAAAACTGTTTTTT	CASRMTGFNEKLFF
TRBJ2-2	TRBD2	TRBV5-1	TGCGCCAGCAGCGGGACTAGCGGGATTACCGGGGAGCTGTTTTTT	CASSGTSGITGELFF